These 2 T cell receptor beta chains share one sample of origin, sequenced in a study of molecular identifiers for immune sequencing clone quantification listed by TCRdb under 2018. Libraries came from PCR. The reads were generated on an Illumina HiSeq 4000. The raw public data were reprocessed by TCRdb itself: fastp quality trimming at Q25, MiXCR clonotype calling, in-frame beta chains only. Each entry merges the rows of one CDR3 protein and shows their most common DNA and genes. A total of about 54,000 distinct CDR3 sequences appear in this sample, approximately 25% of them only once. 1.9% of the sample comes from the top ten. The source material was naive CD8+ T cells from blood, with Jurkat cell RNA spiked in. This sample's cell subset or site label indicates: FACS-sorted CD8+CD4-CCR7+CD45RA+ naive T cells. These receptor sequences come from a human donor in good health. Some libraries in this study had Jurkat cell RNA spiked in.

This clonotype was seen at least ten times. CDR3 bases: TGTGCCAGCAGCCCGGGGGGATCAGTTGCCTACGAGCAGTACTTC. This gives the protein CASSPGGSVAYEQYF. This chain joins TRBV13 and TRBJ2-7, with 7 nucleotides matching TRBD2. The germline CDR1 and CDR2 sequences are PRHDT and FYEKMQ (reference sequence). The V segment lost 5 bases and the J segment 2 bases; nucleotides outside the gene matches: 9. This CDR3 has 15 residues. The full variable domain, its missing parts supplied by reference TRBV13 and TRBJ2-7, is AAGVIQSPRHLIKEKRETATLKCYPIPRHDTVYWYQQGPGQDPQFLISFYEKMQSDKGSIPDRFSAQQFSDYHSELNMSSLELGDSALYFCASSPGGSVAYEQYFGPGTRLTVT.

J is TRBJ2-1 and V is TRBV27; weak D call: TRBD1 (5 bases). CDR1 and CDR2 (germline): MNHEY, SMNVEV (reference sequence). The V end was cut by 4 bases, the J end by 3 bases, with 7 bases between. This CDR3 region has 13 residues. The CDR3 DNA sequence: TGTGCCAGCAGTTATACAGGCTACAATGAGCAGTTCTTC. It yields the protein CASSYTGYNEQFF.